This T cell receptor (beta chain) was sequenced during a study of cytomegalovirus exposure and HLA in healthy donors. Points from the study as a whole: Relative to equally common others, HLA-associated TCR beta chains showed greater clonal expansion in a later analysis. Versus the approximately 670-donor mean, an Asian-associated ancestry cluster reportedly showed fewer N-insertions in a later analysis.

It was with 60 Vbeta and 13 Jbeta primers that the PCR ran. The protocol was immunoSEQ multiplex PCR, while the TCRdb copy is restricted to in-frame clones and leaves out a portion. The sample records about 100,000 clones, roughly four fifths being singletons. As concerns this clone: Its antigen is not known.

Germline lookup yields CDR1 LGHNA and CDR2 YSLEER. Losses at the gene ends were 4 bases for V and 7 bases for J; bases not matched to a gene: 10. This CDR3 has 14 amino acids. The receptor comes from a male donor in good health and CMV-seropositive. The sequencing input was PBMCs. The chain couples TRBV4-3 to TRBJ2-7; 7 bases fit TRBD1. The CDR3 sequence is CASSPETGTGEQYF. The CDR3 DNA follows: TGCGCCAGCAGCCCCGAGACAGGGACGGGGGAGCAGTACTTC.